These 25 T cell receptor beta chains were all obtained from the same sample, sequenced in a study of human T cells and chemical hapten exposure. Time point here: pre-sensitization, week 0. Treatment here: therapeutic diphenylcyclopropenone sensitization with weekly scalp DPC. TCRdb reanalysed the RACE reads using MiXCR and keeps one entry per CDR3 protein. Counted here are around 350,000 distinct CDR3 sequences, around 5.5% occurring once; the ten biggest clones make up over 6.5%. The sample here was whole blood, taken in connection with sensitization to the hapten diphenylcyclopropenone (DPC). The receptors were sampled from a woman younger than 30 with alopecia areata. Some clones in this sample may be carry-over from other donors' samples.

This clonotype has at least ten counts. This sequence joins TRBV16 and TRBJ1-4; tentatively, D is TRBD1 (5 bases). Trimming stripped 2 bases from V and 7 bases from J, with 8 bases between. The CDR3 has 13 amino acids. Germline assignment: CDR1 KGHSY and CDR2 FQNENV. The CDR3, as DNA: TGTGCCAGCAGCCAAGGGACCGCTGAAAAACTGTTTTTT. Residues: CASSQGTAEKLFF.

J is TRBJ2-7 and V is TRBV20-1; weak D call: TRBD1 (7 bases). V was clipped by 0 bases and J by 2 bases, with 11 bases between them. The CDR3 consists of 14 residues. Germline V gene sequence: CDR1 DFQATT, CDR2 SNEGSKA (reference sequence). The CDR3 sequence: CSARDQGGAYEQYF. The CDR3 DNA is TGCAGTGCTAGAGATCAGGGGGGAGCCTACGAGCAGTACTTC.

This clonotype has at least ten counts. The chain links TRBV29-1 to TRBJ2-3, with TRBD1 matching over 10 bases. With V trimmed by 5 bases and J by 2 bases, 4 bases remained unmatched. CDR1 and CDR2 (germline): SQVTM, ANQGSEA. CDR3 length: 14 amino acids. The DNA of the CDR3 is TGCAGCGTTCGGGACAGGGGATCCACAGATACGCAGTATTTT. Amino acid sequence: CSVRDRGSTDTQYF.

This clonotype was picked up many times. CDR3 sequence (DNA): TGTGCCAGCAGCAGGGGGGAAGGGAGCGATACTGAAGCTTTCTTT. Protein: CASSRGEGSDTEAFF. This chain links TRBV4-2 with TRBJ1-1, with D perhaps TRBD1 (6 bases). Trimming pared 5 bases from V and 5 bases from J, leaving 18 bases between. The V gene's germline CDR1 is LGHNA and CDR2 YNFKEQ. The CDR3 has 15 residues.

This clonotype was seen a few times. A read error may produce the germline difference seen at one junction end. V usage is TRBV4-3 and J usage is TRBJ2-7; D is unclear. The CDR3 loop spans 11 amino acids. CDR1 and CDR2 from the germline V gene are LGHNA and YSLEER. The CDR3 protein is CASSQDKPANF. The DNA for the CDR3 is TGCGCCAGCAGCCAAGACAAGCCCGCGAACTTC.

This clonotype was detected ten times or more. The CDR3 region has the DNA TGTGCCAGCAGCCCGAACCCCGGGGCCGACTATGGCTACACCTTC. It codes for CASSPNPGADYGYTF. J is TRBJ1-2 and V is TRBV7-2, with a weak D call TRBD1 (5 bases). V was clipped by 5 bases and J by 3 bases, with 16 bases between them. CDR3 length: 15 amino acids. Germline CDR1 is SGHTA and CDR2 is FQGNSA.

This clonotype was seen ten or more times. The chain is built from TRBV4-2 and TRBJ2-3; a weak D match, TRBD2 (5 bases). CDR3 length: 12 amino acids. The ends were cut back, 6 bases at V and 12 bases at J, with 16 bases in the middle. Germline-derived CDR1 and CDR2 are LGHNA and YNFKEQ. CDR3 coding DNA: TGTGCCAGCAGGTCGGAAGACGGAGGACAGTATTTT. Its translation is CASRSEDGGQYF.

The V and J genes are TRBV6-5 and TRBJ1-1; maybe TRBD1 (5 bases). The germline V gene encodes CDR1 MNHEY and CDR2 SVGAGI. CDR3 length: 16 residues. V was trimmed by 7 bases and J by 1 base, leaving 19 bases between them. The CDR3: CASTSPAEGSNTEAFF. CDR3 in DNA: TGTGCCAGCACCTCCCCCGCCGAGGGGTCGAACACTGAAGCTTTCTTT.

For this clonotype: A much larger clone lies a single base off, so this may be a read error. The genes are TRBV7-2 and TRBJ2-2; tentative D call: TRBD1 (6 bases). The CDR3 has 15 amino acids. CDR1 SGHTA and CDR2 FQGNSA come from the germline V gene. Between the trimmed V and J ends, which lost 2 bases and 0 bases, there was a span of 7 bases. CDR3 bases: TGTGCCAGCAGCTTACAGGGGACGAACACCGGGGAGCTGTTTTTT. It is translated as CASSLQGTNTGELFF. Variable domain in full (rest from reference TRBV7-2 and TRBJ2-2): GAGVSQSPSNKVTEKGKDVELRCDPISGHTALYWYRQSLGQGLEFLIYFQGNSAPDKSGLPSDRFSAERTGGSVSTLTIQRTQQEDSAVYLCASSLQGTNTGELFFGEGSRLTVL.

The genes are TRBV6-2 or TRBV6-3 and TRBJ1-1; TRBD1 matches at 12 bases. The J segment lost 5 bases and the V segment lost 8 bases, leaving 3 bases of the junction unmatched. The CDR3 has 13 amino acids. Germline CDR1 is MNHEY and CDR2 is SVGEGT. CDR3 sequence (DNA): TGTGCCAGCGGGACAGGGGGCTGGACTGAAGCTTTCTTT. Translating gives CASGTGGWTEAFF.

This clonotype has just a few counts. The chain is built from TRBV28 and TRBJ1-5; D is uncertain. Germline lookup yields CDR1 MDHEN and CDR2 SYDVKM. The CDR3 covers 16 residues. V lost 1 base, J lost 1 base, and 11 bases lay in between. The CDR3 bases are TGTGCCAGCAGTTTATCATTCCCGCGAAGCAATCAGCCCCAGCATTTT. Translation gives CASSLSFPRSNQPQHF.

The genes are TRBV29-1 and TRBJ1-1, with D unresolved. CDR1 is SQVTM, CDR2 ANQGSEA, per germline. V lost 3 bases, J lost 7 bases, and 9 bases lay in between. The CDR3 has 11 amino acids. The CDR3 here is CSVDFSIEAFF. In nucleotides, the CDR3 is TGCAGCGTTGACTTCAGTATTGAAGCTTTCTTT. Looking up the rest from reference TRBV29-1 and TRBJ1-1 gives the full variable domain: SAVISQKPSRDICQRGTSLTIQCQVDSQVTMMFWYRQQPGQSLTLIATANQGSEATYESGFVIDKFPISRPNLTFSTLTVSNMSPEDSSIYLCSVDFSIEAFFGQGTRLTVV.

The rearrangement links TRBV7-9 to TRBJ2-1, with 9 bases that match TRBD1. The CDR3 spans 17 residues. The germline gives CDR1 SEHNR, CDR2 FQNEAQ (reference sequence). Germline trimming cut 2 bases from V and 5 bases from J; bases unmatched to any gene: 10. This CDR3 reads CASSLIAGTGTNNEQFF. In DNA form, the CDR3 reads TGTGCCAGCAGCTTAATCGCTGGGACAGGGACTAACAATGAGCAGTTCTTC.

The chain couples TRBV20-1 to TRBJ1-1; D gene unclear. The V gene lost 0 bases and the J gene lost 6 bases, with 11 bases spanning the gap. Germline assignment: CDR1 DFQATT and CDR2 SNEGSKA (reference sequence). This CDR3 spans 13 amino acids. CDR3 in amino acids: CSARDPLEAEAFF. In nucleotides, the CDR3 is TGCAGTGCTAGAGATCCCTTGGAAGCTGAAGCTTTCTTT.

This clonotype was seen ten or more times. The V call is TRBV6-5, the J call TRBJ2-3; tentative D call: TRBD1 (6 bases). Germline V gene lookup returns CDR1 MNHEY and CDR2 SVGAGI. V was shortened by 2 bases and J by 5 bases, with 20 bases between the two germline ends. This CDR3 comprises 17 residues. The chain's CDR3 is CASSYQAGAGVIDTQYF. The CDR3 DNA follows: TGTGCCAGCAGTTACCAGGCCGGGGCAGGGGTCATAGATACGCAGTATTTT.

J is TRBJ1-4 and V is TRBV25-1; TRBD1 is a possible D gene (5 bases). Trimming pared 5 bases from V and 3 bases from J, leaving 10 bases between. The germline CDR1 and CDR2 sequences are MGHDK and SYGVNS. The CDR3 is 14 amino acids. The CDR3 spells CASSLTESNEKLFF. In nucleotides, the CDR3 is TGTGCCAGCAGTCTGACAGAGTCTAATGAAAAACTGTTTTTT.

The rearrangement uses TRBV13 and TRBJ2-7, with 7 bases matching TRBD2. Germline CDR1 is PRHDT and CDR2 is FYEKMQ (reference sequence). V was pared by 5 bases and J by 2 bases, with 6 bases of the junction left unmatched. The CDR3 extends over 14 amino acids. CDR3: CASSVSGVTYEQYF. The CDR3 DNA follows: TGTGCCAGCAGCGTAAGCGGGGTCACCTACGAGCAGTACTTC.

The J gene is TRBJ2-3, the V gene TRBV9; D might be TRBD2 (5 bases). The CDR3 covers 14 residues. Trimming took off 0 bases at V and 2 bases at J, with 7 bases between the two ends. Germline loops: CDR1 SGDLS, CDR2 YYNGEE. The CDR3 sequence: CASSVAGDTDTQYF. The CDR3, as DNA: TGTGCCAGCAGCGTAGCCGGGGACACAGATACGCAGTATTTT.

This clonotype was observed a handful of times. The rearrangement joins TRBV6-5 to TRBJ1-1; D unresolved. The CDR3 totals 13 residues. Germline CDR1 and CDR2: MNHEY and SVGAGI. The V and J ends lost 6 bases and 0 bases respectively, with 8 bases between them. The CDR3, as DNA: TGTGCCAGCAGGGAGGTAATGAACACTGAAGCTTTCTTT. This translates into CASREVMNTEAFF.

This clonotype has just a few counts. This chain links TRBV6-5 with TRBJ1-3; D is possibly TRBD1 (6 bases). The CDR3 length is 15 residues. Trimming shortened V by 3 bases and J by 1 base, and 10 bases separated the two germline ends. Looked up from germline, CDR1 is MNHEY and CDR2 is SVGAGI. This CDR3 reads CASSYRGNSGNTIYF. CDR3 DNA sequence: TGTGCCAGCAGTTATAGGGGGAATTCTGGAAACACCATATATTTT.

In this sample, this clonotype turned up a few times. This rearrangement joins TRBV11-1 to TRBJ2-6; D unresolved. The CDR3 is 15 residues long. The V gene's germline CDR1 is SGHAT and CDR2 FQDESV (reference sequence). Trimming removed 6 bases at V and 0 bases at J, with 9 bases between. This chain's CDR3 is CASSQGRSGANVLTF. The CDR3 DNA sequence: TGTGCCAGCAGTCAAGGTCGCTCTGGGGCCAACGTCCTGACTTTC.

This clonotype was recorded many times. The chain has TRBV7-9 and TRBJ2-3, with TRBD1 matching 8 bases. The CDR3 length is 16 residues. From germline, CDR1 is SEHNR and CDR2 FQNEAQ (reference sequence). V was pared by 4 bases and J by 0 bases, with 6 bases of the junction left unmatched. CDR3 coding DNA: TGTGCCAGCAGCTCCGGACAGGGCATTAGCACAGATACGCAGTATTTT. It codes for CASSSGQGISTDTQYF.

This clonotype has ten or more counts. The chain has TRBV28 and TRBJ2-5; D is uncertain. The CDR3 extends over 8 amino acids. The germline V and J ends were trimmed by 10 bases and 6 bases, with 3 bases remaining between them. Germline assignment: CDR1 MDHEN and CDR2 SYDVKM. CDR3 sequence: CAIKTQYF. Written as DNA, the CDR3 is TGTGCCATAAAGACCCAGTACTTC.

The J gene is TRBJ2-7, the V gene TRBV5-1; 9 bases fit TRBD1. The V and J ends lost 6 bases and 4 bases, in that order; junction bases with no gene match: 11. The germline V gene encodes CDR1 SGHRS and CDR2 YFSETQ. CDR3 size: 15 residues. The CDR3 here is CASNAMGTGSYEQYF. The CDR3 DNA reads TGCGCCAGCAACGCGATGGGGACAGGGAGTTACGAGCAGTACTTC.

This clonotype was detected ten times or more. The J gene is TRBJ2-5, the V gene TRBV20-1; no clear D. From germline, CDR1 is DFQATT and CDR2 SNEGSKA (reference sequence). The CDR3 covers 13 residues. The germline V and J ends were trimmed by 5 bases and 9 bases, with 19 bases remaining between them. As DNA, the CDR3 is TGCAGTGCTTCGACAAGCACCTGGTTATCCCAGTACTTC. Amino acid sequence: CSASTSTWLSQYF.